This TCR beta chain was retrieved from a study of T cell repertoires in cytomegalovirus infection. In the study overall: Use of recently identified HLA-C-restricted and well-studied HLA-B-restricted CMV epitopes was part of the study. Matching HLA type and CMV infection were both indicated by public TCR beta signatures. Study-level points and caveats: Identification of carriers of CMV plus the relevant HLA was performed using cumulative public TCR beta family frequency. Dominant in the ex vivo response were TCR beta clonotypes restricted by HLA-C and specific for CMV.

TCRdb ran MiXCR on the reads and lists one entry per CDR3 protein. The table lists about a million distinct CDR3 sequences, roughly 30% of them singletons. This clonotype was observed a handful of times. Its antigen remains unknown. V lost 0 bases to trimming and J lost 2 bases, with 11 bases between them. The germline gives CDR1 MNHEY, CDR2 SVGAGI. The CDR3 sequence is 15 residues long. This chain connects TRBV6-5 to TRBJ2-7; possible D gene TRBD1, 5 bases. This sample comprised cultured CD8+ T cells from PBMCs, obtained from culture after CMV antigen stimulation. This receptor was identified in a human donor in good health (CMV status not recorded). Some clones in this sample may be carry-over from other donors' samples. The DNA for the CDR3 is TGTGCCAGCAGTTACTCACCCGACAGAACCTACGAGCAGTACTTC. The encoded protein is CASSYSPDRTYEQYF.